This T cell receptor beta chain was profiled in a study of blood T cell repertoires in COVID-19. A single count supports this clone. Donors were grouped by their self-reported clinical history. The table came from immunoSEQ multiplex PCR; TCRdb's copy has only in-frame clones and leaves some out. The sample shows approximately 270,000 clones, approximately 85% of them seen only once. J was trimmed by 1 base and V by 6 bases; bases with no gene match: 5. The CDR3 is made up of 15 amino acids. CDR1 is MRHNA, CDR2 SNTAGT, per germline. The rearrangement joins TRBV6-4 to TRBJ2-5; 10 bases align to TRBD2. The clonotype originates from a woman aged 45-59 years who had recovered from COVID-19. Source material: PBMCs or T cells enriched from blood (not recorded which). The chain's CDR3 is CASSPTSGTQETQYF. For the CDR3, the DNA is TGTGCCAGCAGCCCTACTAGCGGGACCCAAGAGACCCAGTACTTC.